These 20 T cell receptor beta chains were all obtained from the same sample, sequenced in a study of identical twins. From the 5' RACE reads, TCRdb called clonotypes with MiXCR, one entry per CDR3 protein. Of a few hundred thousand distinct CDR3 sequences in the sample, more than 9% were seen once. These data were also reused for a study on yellow fever vaccine responses in identical twins.

The sequencing input was PBMCs. These receptors were obtained from a woman aged 18-35 years in good health.

This clonotype has more than one count but fewer than ten. The chain employs TRBV2 and TRBJ2-2, with TRBD2 matching 9 bases. Trimming took 2 bases from V and 5 from J; bases not matched to a gene: 3. CDR1 is SNHLY, CDR2 FYNNEI, per germline. CDR3 length: 15 residues. As DNA, the CDR3 is TGTGCCAGCAGTGAATCGGCGGGAGGGACCGGGGAGCTGTTTTTT. As protein: CASSESAGGTGELFF.

This clonotype was seen ten or more times. V usage is TRBV7-9 and J usage is TRBJ2-3; no clear D gene. The CDR3 is made up of 16 amino acids. Germline assignment: CDR1 SEHNR and CDR2 FQNEAQ (reference sequence). V was trimmed by 5 bases and J by 4 bases, leaving 19 bases between them. CDR3 in DNA: TGTGCCAGCAGCCCCACCATGCAAGCTTTCGCAGATACGCAGTATTTT. It specifies CASSPTMQAFADTQYF.

The rearrangement uses TRBV20-1 and TRBJ2-3; 8 nucleotides match TRBD2. From germline, CDR1 is DFQATT and CDR2 SNEGSKA (reference sequence). With V trimmed by 6 bases and J by 1 base, 12 bases remained unmatched. The CDR3 totals 16 residues. The CDR3 region has the DNA TGCAGTGCCAAATCCCCGGGGCGGGGGGGCACAGATACGCAGTATTTT. Its translation is CSAKSPGRGGTDTQYF.

This clonotype has just a few counts. The chain joins TRBV12-3 or TRBV12-4 to TRBJ1-1; weak D call: TRBD1 (6 bases). The ends were cut back, 3 bases at V and 7 bases at J, with 9 bases in the middle. The CDR3 sequence is 12 residues long. CDR3 sequence (DNA): TGTGCCAGCAGTTTCGGACAGCATGAAGCTTTCTTT. Translation gives CASSFGQHEAFF.

The J gene is TRBJ2-7, the V gene TRBV5-1, with D possibly matching TRBD2 (6 bases). V lost 4 bases and J 0 bases, leaving 14 bases between the germline ends. CDR3 length: 15 amino acids. Looked up from germline, CDR1 is SGHRS and CDR2 is YFSETQ. The CDR3 reads CASSPGTYISYEQYF. The CDR3 DNA reads TGCGCCAGCAGCCCCGGGACTTACATCTCCTACGAGCAGTACTTC. Together with reference TRBV5-1 and TRBJ2-7, the CDR3 gives the full variable domain: KAGVTQTPRYLIKTRGQQVTLSCSPISGHRSVSWYQQTPGQGLQFLFEYFSETQRNKGNFPGRFSGRQFSNSRSEMNVSTLELGDSALYLCASSPGTYISYEQYFGPGTRLTVT.

This chain connects TRBV20-1 to TRBJ1-1; D not resolved. The CDR3 totals 12 residues. V lost 0 bases and J 8 bases, leaving 10 bases between the germline ends. Germline CDR1 DFQATT, CDR2 SNEGSKA (reference sequence). CDR3 region: CSARDLAREAFF. Written as DNA, the CDR3 is TGCAGTGCTAGAGATTTAGCCAGAGAAGCTTTCTTT.

The chain has TRBV4-3 and TRBJ2-1, with D perhaps matching TRBD2 (5 bases). This CDR3 contains 14 residues. CDR1 is LGHNA, CDR2 YSLEER, per germline. V lost 5 bases to trimming and J lost 7 bases, with 15 bases between them. CDR3 bases: TGCGCCAGCAGCTTTAAGACTACCGAAAATGAGCAGTTCTTC. Its translation: CASSFKTTENEQFF.

The chain links TRBV7-3 to TRBJ2-5; TRBD2 aligns across 7 bases. The CDR3 is 15 amino acids. Unmatched junction bases numbered 11, after V lost 3 bases and J lost 7 bases. Germline V gene lookup returns CDR1 SGHTA and CDR2 FQGTGA. CDR3 DNA sequence: TGTGCCAGCAGCTTGGACCCTAGCGGAGCGGGGACCCAGTACTTC. Protein product: CASSLDPSGAGTQYF.

This rearrangement joins TRBV27 to TRBJ2-1; 10 bases are shared with TRBD1. CDR3 length: 14 residues. CDR1 and CDR2 from the germline V gene are MNHEY and SMNVEV (reference sequence). The ends lost 5 bases at V and 7 bases at J; junction bases unmatched: 5. CDR3 sequence: CASSPDRGWNEQFF. CDR3 nucleotide sequence: TGTGCCAGCAGTCCGGACAGGGGGTGGAATGAGCAGTTCTTC.

This clonotype was picked up a small number of times. J is TRBJ2-1 and V is TRBV7-8; D might be TRBD2 (6 bases). This CDR3 is built from 13 residues. Germline V lookup: CDR1 SGHVS, CDR2 FQNEAQ. V lost 6 bases to trimming and J lost 9 bases, with 15 bases between them. The CDR3 loop reads CASSFGGDSEQFF. The CDR3 DNA reads as TGTGCCAGCAGTTTCGGGGGTGACAGTGAGCAGTTCTTC.

This clonotype was observed a handful of times. The V and J genes are TRBV27 and TRBJ2-7, with D possibly matching TRBD2 (6 bases). V dropped 4 bases and J dropped 4 bases, with 20 bases sitting between them. In germline, CDR1 is MNHEY, CDR2 SMNVEV (reference sequence). CDR3 length: 16 residues. CDR3 nucleotides: TGTGCCAGCAGTTCCCAAAAGGGTCGGGAGTGGTACGAGCAGTACTTC. Its protein product is CASSSQKGREWYEQYF.

This clonotype was seen repeatedly, ten times or more. The V and J genes are TRBV21-1 and TRBJ2-2; the D call TRBD1 from the table was never checked on the DNA. TRBV21-1 has pseudogene status. The CDR3 has 17 residues. Here the CDR3 reads CASSKAPGAGVPGELFF. In DNA form, the CDR3 reads TGTGCCAGCAGCAAAGCCCCGGGAGCTGGAGTACCCGGGGAGCTGTTTTTT.

Worth noting for this clonotype: With a much larger clone just one base away, this may be a read error. The rearrangement joins TRBV20-1 to TRBJ2-1, with 10 bases aligning to TRBD2. CDR3 length: 14 amino acids. CDR1 and CDR2 from the germline V gene are DFQATT and SNEGSKA (reference sequence). The CDR3 DNA reads TGCAGTGCTAGAAAACTAGCGGGACCCAATGTGCAGTTCTTC. Its protein product is CSARKLAGPNVQFF.

This clonotype showed up just a few times. The V and J genes are TRBV28 and TRBJ2-7; 8 positions agree with TRBD2. V was pared by 6 bases and J by 4 bases, with 11 bases of the junction left unmatched. Germline CDR1 is MDHEN and CDR2 is SYDVKM. This CDR3 has 15 residues. CDR3 sequence reads: CASSPRGGVKYEQYF. CDR3 sequence (DNA): TGTGCCAGCAGCCCTCGGGGGGGAGTGAAATACGAGCAGTACTTC. The variable domain in full, completed from reference TRBV28 and TRBJ2-7, reads DVKVTQSSRYLVKRTGEKVFLECVQDMDHENMFWYRQDPGLGLRLIYFSYDVKMKEKGDIPEGYSVSREKKERFSLILESASTNQTSMYLCASSPRGGVKYEQYFGPGTRLTVT.

This clonotype was counted many times. CDR3: CASTLTPQEHNEQFF. The CDR3 DNA sequence: TGCGCCAGCACCCTCACCCCCCAAGAACACAATGAGCAGTTCTTC. V usage is TRBV5-1 and J usage is TRBJ2-1; D unresolved. The CDR3 runs 15 residues. Germline CDR1 and CDR2: SGHRS and YFSETQ. Trimming took off 6 bases at V and 5 bases at J, with 18 bases between the two ends. Variable domain in full (rest from reference TRBV5-1 and TRBJ2-1): KAGVTQTPRYLIKTRGQQVTLSCSPISGHRSVSWYQQTPGQGLQFLFEYFSETQRNKGNFPGRFSGRQFSNSRSEMNVSTLELGDSALYLCASTLTPQEHNEQFFGPGTRLTVL.

CDR3 region: CSARLGLGQYF. The CDR3 bases are TGCAGCGCCCGTCTTGGACTGGGGCAGTACTTC. The J gene is TRBJ2-7, the V gene TRBV29-1, with D perhaps TRBD2 (5 bases). V shed 7 bases and J shed 9 bases, with 16 bases lying between them. Germline V CDR1 and CDR2: SQVTM, ANQGSEA. The CDR3 loop spans 11 amino acids.

The rearrangement joins TRBV12-3 or TRBV12-4 to TRBJ2-1; TRBD1 or TRBD2 may be the D gene (5 bases each). The length of the CDR3 is 17 residues. The germline V and J ends were trimmed by 5 bases and 0 bases, with 17 bases remaining between them. CDR3 sequence reads: CASSGKYRRSSYNEQFF. As DNA, the CDR3 is TGTGCCAGCAGTGGCAAATACAGGAGGAGCTCCTACAATGAGCAGTTCTTC.

This clonotype was counted between two and nine times. V usage is TRBV7-2 and J usage is TRBJ2-5, with a weak D call TRBD2 (7 bases). From germline, CDR1 is SGHTA and CDR2 FQGNSA. Trimming cost V 2 bases and J 9 bases, with 25 bases left between them. The CDR3 length is 17 residues. The CDR3 nucleotides read TGTGCCAGCAGCTTATATGGGGGTGGGGGGGGCTTTGTGTCCCAGTACTTC. Protein product: CASSLYGGGGGFVSQYF.

The chain has TRBV29-1 and TRBJ1-1; D gene ambiguous. Germline CDR1 reads SQVTM; CDR2 reads ANQGSEA. The CDR3 runs 12 residues. The V gene lost 4 bases and the J gene lost 1 base, with 7 bases spanning the gap. The CDR3 DNA sequence: TGCAGCGTTGGGTGGCAGAACACTGAAGCTTTCTTT. It encodes CSVGWQNTEAFF.

This clonotype was recorded at least ten times. V is TRBV7-2 and J is TRBJ2-4; 10 bases match TRBD2. Germline CDR1 reads SGHTA; CDR2 reads FQGNSA. Germline trimming cut 0 bases from V and 9 bases from J; bases unmatched to any gene: 17. The length of the CDR3 is 19 residues. CDR3: CASSLAPPLAGDTIGIQYF. DNA for the CDR3: TGTGCCAGCAGCTTAGCGCCCCCGCTAGCGGGAGATACGATAGGCATTCAGTACTTC.